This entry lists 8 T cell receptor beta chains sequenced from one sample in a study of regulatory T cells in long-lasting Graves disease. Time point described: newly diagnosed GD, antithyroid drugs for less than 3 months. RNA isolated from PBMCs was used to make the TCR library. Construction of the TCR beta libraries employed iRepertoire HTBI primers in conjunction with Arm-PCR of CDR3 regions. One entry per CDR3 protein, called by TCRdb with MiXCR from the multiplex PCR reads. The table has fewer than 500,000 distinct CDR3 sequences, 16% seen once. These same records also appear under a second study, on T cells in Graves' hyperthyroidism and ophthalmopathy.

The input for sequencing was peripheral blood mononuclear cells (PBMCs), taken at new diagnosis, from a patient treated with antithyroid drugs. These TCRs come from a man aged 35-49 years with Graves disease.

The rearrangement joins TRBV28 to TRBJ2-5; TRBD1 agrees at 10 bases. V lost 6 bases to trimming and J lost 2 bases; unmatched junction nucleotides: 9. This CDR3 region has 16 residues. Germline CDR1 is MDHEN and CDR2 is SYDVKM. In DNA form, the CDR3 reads TGTGCCAGCAGGCTAGGGACAGGGGTTGGGCAAGAGACCCAGTACTTC. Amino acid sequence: CASRLGTGVGQETQYF.

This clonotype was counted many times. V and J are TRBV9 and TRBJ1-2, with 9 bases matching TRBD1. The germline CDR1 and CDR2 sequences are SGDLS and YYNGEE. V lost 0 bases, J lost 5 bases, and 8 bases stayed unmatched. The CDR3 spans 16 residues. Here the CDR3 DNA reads TGTGCCAGCAGCGTAGGAGGAGCGACAGGGGGATATGGCTACACCTTC. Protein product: CASSVGGATGGYGYTF.

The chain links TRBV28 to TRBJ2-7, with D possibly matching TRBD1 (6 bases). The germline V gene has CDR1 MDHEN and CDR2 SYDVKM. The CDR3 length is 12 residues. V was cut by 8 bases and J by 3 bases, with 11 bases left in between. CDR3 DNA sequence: TGTGCCAGCGGCAGACAGGACTACGAGCAGTACTTC. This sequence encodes CASGRQDYEQYF.

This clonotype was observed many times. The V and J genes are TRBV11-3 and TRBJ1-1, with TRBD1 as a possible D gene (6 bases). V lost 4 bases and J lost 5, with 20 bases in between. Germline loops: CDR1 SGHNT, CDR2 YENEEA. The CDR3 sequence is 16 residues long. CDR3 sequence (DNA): TGTGCCAGCAGCTCAAAACTATCCACAGGGAGGACTGAAGCTTTCTTT. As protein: CASSSKLSTGRTEAFF.

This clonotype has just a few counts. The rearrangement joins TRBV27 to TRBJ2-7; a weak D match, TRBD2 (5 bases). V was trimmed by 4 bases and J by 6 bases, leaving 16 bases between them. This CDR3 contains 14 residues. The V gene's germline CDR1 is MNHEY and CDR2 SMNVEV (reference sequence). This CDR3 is CASSSGFPLGEQYF. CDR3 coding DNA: TGTGCCAGCAGTTCGGGATTTCCCCTCGGCGAGCAGTACTTC.

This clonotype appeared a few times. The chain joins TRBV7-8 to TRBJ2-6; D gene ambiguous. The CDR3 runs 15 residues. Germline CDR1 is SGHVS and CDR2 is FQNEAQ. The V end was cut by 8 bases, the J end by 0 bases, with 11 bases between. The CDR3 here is CASPTQASGANVLTF. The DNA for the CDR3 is TGTGCCAGCCCCACCCAAGCCTCTGGGGCCAACGTCCTGACTTTC. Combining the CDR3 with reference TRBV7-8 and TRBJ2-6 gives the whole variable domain GAGVSQSPRYKVAKRGQDVALRCDPISGHVSLFWYQQALGQGPEFLTYFQNEAQLDKSGLPSDRFFAERPEGSVSTLKIQRTQQEDSAVYLCASPTQASGANVLTFGAGSRLTVL.

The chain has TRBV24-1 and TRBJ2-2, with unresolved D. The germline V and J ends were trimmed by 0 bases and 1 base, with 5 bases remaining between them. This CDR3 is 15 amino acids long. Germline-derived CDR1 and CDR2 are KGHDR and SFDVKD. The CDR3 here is CATSDLVGNTGELFF. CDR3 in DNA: TGTGCCACCAGTGATTTGGTTGGGAACACCGGGGAGCTGTTTTTT.

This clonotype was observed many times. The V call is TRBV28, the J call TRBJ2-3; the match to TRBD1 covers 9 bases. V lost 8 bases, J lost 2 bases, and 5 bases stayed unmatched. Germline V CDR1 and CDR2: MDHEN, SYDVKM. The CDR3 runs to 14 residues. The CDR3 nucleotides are TGTGCCAGCGATACAGGGGGCTACACAGATACGCAGTATTTT. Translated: CASDTGGYTDTQYF. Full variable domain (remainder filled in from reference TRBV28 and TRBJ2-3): DVKVTQSSRYLVKRTGEKVFLECVQDMDHENMFWYRQDPGLGLRLIYFSYDVKMKEKGDIPEGYSVSREKKERFSLILESASTNQTSMYLCASDTGGYTDTQYFGPGTRLTVL.